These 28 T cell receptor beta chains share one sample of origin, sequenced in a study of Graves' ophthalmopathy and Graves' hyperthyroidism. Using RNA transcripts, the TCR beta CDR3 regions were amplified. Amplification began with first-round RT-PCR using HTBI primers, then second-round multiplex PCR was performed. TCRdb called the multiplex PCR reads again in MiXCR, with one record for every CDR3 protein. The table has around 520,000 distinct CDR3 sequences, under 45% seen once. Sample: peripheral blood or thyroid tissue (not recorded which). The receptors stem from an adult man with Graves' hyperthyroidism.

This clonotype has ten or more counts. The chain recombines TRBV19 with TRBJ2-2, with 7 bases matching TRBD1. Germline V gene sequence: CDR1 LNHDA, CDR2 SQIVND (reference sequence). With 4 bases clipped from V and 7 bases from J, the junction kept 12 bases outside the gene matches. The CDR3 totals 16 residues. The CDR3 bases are TGTGCCAGTAGTAAACTTGACAGGGTGTTTGTCGGGGAGCTGTTTTTT. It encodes CASSKLDRVFVGELFF.

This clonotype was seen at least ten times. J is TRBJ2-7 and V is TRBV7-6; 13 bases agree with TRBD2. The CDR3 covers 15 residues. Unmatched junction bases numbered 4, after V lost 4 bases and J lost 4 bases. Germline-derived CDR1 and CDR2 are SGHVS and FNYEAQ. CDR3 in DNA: TGTGCCAGCAGCTGGGGACTAGCGGGATTATACGAGCAGTACTTC. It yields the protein CASSWGLAGLYEQYF. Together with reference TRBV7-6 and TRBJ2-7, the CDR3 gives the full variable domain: GAGVSQSPRYKVTKRGQDVALRCDPISGHVSLYWYRQALGQGPEFLTYFNYEAQQDKSGLPNDRFSAERPEGSISTLTIQRTEQRDSAMYRCASSWGLAGLYEQYFGPGTRLTVT.

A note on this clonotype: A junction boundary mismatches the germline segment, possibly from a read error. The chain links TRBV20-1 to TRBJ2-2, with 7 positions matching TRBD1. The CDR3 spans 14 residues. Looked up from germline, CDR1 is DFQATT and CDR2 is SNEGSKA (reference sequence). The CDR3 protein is CSAKVQGMWNEQFF. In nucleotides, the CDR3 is TGCAGTGCTAAGGTACAGGGGATGTGGAATGAGCAGTTTTTT.

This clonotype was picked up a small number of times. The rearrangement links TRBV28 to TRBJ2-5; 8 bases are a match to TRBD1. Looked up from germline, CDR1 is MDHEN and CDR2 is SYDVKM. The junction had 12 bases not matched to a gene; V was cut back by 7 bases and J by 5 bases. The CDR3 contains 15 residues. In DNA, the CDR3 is TGTGCCAGCAATCCTCCCCGACAGGGGCGGGAGACCCAGTACTTC. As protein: CASNPPRQGRETQYF.

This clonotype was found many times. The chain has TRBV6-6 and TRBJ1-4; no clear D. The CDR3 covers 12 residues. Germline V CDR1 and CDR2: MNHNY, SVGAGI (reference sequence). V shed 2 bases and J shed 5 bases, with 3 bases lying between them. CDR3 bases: TGTGCCAGCAGTTACAACAATGAAAAACTGTTTTTT. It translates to CASSYNNEKLFF.

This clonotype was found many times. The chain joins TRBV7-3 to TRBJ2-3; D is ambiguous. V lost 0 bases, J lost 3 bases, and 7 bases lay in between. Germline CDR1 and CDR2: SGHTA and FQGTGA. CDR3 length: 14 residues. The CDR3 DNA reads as TGTGCCAGCAGCTTAACGGGATCAACAGATACGCAGTATTTT. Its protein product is CASSLTGSTDTQYF.

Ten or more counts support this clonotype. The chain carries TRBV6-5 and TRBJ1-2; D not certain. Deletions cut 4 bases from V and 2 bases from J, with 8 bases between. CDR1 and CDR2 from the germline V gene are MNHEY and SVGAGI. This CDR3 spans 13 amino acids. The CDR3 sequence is CASSFHPNYGYTF. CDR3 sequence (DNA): TGTGCCAGCAGTTTCCACCCGAACTATGGCTACACCTTC.

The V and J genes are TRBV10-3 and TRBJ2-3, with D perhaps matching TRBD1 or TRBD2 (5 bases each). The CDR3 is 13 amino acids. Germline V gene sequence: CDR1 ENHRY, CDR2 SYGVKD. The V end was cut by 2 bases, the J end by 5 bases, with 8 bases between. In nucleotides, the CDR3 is TGTGCCATCAGTGAGCGGGACCGAGATACGCAGTATTTT. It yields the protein CAISERDRDTQYF.

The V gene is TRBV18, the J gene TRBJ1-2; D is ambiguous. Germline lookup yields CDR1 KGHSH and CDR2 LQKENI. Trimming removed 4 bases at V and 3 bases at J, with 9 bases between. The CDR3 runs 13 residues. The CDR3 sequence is CASSRSVYYGYTF. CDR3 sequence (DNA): TGTGCCAGCTCACGTTCAGTTTACTATGGCTACACCTTC.

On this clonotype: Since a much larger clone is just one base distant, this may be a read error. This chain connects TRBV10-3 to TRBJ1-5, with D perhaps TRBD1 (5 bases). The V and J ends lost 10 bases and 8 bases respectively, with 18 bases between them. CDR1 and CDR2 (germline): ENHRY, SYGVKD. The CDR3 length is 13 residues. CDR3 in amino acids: CASRDAPREPQHF. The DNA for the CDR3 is TGTGCCAGCCGGGACGCCCCGAGGGAGCCCCAGCATTTT.

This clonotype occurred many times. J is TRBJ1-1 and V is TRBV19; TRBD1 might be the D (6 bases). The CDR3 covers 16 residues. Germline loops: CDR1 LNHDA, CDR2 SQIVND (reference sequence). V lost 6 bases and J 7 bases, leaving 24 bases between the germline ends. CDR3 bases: TGTGCCAGTAGAACAGGGAGGGCACCGGTGAGGAATGAAGCTTTCTTT. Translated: CASRTGRAPVRNEAFF.

The CDR3, as DNA: TGTGCCAGCAGCTTCCTTACGACAGCCGAAAAACTGTTTTTT. Translated: CASSFLTTAEKLFF. V usage is TRBV7-6 and J usage is TRBJ1-4; possible D gene TRBD1, 5 bases. Germline assignment: CDR1 SGHVS and CDR2 FNYEAQ. CDR3 length: 14 amino acids. The V and J ends lost 3 bases and 8 bases respectively, with 13 bases between them.

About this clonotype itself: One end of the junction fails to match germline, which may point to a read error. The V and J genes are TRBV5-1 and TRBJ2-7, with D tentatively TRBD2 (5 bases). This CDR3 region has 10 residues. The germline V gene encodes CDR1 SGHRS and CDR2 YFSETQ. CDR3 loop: CASSYEGEYF. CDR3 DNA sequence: TGTGCCAGCAGCTATGAGGGAGAGTACTTC.

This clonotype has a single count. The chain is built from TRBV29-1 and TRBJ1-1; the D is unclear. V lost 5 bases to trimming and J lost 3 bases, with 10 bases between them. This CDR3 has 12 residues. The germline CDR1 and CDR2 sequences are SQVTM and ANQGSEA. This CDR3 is CSVKDVDTEAFF. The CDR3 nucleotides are TGCAGCGTTAAGGACGTGGACACTGAAGCTTTCTTT. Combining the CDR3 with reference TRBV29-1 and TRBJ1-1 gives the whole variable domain SAVISQKPSRDICQRGTSLTIQCQVDSQVTMMFWYRQQPGQSLTLIATANQGSEATYESGFVIDKFPISRPNLTFSTLTVSNMSPEDSSIYLCSVKDVDTEAFFGQGTRLTVV.

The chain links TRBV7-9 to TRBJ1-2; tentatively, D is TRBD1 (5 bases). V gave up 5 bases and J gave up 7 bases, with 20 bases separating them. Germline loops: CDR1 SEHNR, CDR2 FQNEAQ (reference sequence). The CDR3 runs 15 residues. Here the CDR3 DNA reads TGTGCCAGCAGCCTCCAAGGGGTACAGGACGCTGGCTACACCTTC. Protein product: CASSLQGVQDAGYTF.

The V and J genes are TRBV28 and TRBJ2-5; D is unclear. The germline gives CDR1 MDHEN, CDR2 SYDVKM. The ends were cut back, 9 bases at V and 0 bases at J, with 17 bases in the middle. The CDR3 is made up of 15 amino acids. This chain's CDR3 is CASRKTYQYQETQYF. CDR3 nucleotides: TGTGCCAGTCGGAAGACTTACCAGTACCAAGAGACCCAGTACTTC. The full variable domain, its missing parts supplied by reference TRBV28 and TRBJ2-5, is DVKVTQSSRYLVKRTGEKVFLECVQDMDHENMFWYRQDPGLGLRLIYFSYDVKMKEKGDIPEGYSVSREKKERFSLILESASTNQTSMYLCASRKTYQYQETQYFGPGTRLLVL.

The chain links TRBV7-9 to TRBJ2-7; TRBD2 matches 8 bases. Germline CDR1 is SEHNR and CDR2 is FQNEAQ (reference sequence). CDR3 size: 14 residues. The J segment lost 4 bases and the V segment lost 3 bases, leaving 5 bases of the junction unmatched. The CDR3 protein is CASSFGSGAYEQYF. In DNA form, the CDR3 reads TGTGCCAGCAGCTTCGGTAGCGGGGCATACGAGCAGTACTTC.

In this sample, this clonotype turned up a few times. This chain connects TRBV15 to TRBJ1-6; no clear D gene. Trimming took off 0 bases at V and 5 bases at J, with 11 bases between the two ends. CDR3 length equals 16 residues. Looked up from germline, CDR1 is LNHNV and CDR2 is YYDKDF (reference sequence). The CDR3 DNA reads TGTGCCACCAGCAGAGATCTGGGAGCGAATAATTCACCCCTCCACTTT. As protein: CATSRDLGANNSPLHF.

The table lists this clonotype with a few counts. The CDR3 bases are TGTGCCAGCAGCTTAGGAGGGGTCGGTGAAGCTTTCTTT. Translation: CASSLGGVGEAFF. The chain couples TRBV7-9 to TRBJ1-1; tentatively, D is TRBD1 (5 bases). Trimming pared 1 base from V and 7 bases from J, leaving 10 bases between. Germline CDR1 reads SEHNR; CDR2 reads FQNEAQ (reference sequence). The CDR3 is 13 amino acids.

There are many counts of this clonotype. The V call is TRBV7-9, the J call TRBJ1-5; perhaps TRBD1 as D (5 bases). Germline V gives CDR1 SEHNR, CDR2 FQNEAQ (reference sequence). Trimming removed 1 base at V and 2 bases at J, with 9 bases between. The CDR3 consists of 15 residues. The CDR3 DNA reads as TGTGCCAGCAGCTTAGGGGGGGAAGGCAATCAGCCCCAGCATTTT. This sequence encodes CASSLGGEGNQPQHF. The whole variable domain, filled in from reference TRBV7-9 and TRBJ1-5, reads DTGVSQNPRHKITKRGQNVTFRCDPISEHNRLYWYRQTLGQGPEFLTYFQNEAQLEKSRLLSDRFSAERPKGSFSTLEIQRTEQGDSAMYLCASSLGGEGNQPQHFGDGTRLSIL.

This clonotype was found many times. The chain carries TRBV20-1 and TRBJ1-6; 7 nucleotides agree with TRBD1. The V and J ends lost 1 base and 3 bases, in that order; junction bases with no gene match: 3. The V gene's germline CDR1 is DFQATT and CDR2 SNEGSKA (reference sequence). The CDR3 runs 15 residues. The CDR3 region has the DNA TGCAGTGCTAGAGTGCACAGGGGCTATAATTCACCCCTCCACTTT. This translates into CSARVHRGYNSPLHF.

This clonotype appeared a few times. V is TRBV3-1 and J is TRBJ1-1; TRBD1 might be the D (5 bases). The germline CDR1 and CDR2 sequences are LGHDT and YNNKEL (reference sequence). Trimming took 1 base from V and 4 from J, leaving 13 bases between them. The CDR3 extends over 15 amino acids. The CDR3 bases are TGTGCCAGCAGCCAAGCACGGCCAGGGACCACTGAAGCTTTCTTT. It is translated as CASSQARPGTTEAFF.

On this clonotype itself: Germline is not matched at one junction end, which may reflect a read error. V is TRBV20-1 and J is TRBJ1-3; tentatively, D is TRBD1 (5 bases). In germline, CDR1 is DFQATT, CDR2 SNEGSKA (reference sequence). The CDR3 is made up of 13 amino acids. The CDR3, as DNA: TGCAGTGCTAGAGTGGGCGGGGGAAGCACCATATATTTT. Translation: CSARVGGGSTIYF.

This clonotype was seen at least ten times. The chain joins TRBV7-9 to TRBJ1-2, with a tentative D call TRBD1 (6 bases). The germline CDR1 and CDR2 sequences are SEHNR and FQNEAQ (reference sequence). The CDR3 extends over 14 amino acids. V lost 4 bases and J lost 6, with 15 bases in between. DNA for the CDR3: TGTGCCAGCAGCTCCACAGGGCCCACTCATGGCTACACCTTC. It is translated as CASSSTGPTHGYTF. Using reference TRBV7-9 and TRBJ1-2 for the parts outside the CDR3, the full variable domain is DTGVSQNPRHKITKRGQNVTFRCDPISEHNRLYWYRQTLGQGPEFLTYFQNEAQLEKSRLLSDRFSAERPKGSFSTLEIQRTEQGDSAMYLCASSSTGPTHGYTFGSGTRLTVV.

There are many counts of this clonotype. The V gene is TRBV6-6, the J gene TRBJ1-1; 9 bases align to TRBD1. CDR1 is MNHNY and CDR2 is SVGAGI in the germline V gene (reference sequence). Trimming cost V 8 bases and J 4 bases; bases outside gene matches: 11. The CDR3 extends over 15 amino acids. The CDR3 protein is CASGTGTGTSTEAFF. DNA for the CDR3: TGTGCCAGCGGGACCGGGACAGGGACAAGCACTGAAGCTTTCTTT.

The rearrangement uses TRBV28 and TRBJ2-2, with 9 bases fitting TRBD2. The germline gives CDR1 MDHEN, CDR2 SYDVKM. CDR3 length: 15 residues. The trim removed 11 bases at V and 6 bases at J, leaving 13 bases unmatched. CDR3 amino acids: CAGGLAGGPPGELFF. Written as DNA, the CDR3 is TGTGCCGGGGGTTTGGCGGGGGGGCCACCCGGGGAGCTGTTTTTT.

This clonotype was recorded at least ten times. The CDR3 bases are TGTGCCAGCAGTTTATGGGGGAATCAGCCCCAGCATTTT. Its protein is CASSLWGNQPQHF. J is TRBJ1-5 and V is TRBV7-9; maybe TRBD1 (5 bases). The germline V gene has CDR1 SEHNR and CDR2 FQNEAQ (reference sequence). V lost 6 bases, J lost 4 bases, and 10 bases lay in between. CDR3 size: 13 residues.

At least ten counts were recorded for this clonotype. CDR3: CASSSQYTRAFYEQYF. Here the CDR3 DNA reads TGTGCCAGCAGTTCCCAATACACCAGGGCCTTCTACGAGCAGTACTTC. The V and J genes are TRBV28 and TRBJ2-7; a weak D match, TRBD1 (5 bases). V was trimmed by 4 bases and J by 3 bases, leaving 19 bases between them. Germline V gene data show CDR1 as MDHEN and CDR2 as SYDVKM. The CDR3 is 16 amino acids.